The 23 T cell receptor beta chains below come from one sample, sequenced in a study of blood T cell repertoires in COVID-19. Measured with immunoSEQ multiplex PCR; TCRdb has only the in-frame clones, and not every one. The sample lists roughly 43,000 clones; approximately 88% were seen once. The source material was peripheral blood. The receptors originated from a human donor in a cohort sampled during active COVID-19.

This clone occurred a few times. The CDR3 DNA follows: TGTGCCAGCAGTGAATCCGCAGGGGGCTATGGCTACACCTTC. This codes for CASSESAGGYGYTF. V and J are TRBV6-4 and TRBJ1-2; 7 bases agree with TRBD1. V gave up 3 bases and J gave up 4 bases; unmatched junction bases: 5. The CDR3 covers 14 residues. Per germline, CDR1 MRHNA and CDR2 SNTAGT.

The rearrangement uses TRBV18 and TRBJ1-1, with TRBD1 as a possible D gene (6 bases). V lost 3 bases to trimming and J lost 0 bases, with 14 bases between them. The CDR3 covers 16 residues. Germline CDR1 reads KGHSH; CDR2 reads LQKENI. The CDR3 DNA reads TGTGCCAGCTCACCCCGGCCGGGACACATGAACACTGAAGCTTTCTTT. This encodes CASSPRPGHMNTEAFF.

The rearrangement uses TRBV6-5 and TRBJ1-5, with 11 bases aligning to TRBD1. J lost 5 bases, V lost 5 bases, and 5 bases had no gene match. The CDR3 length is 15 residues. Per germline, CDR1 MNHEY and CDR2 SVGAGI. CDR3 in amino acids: CASSIGQGAYQPQHF. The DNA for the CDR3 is TGTGCCAGCAGTATCGGACAGGGGGCCTATCAGCCCCAGCATTTT.

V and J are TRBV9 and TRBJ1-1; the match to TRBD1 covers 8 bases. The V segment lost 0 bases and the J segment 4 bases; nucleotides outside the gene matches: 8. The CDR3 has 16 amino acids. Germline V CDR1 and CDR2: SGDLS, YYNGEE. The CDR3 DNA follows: TGTGCCAGCAGCGTAGGCGCGAACAGGGGGTTCACTGAAGCTTTCTTT. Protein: CASSVGANRGFTEAFF. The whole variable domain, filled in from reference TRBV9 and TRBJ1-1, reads DSGVTQTPKHLITATGQRVTLRCSPRSGDLSVYWYQQSLDQGLQFLIQYYNGEERAKGNILERFSAQQFPDLHSELNLSSLELGDSALYFCASSVGANRGFTEAFFGQGTRLTVV.

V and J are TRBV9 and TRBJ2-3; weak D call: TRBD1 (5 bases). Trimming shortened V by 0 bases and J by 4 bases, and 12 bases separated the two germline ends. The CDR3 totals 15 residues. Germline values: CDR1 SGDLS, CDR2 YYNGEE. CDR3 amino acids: CASSVAGRVPDTQYF. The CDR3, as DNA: TGTGCCAGCAGCGTAGCGGGCAGGGTCCCAGATACGCAGTATTTT.

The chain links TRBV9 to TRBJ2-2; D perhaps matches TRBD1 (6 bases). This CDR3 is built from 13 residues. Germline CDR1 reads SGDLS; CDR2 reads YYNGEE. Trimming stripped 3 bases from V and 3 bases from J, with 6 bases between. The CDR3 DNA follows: TGTGCCAGCAGCGCAGGGGACACCGGGGAGCTGTTTTTT. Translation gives CASSAGDTGELFF.

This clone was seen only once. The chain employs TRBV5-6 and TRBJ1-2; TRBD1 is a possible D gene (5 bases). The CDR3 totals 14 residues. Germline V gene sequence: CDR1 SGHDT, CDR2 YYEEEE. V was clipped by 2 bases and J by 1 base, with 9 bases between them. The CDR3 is CASSFGGDNYGYTF. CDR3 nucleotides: TGTGCCAGCAGCTTTGGGGGGGATAACTATGGCTACACCTTC.

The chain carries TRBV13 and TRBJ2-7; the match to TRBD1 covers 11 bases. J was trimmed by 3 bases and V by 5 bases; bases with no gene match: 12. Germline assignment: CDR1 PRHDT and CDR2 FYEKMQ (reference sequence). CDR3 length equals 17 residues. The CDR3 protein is CASSGPTGTGGLYEQYF. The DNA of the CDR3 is TGTGCCAGCAGCGGCCCCACCGGGACAGGGGGACTCTACGAGCAGTACTTC.

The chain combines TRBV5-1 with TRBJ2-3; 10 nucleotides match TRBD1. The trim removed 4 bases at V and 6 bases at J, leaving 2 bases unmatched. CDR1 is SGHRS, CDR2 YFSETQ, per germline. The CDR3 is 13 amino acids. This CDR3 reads CASSTTGGDTQYF. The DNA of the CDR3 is TGCGCCAGCAGCACGACAGGGGGCGATACGCAGTATTTT.

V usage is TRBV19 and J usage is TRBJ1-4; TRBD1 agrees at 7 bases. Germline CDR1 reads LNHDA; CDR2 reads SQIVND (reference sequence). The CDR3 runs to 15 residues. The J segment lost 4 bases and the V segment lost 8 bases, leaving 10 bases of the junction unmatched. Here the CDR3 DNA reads TGTGCCAGTCTACCCGGGACAGCTGGTAATGAAAAACTGTTTTTT. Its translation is CASLPGTAGNEKLFF.

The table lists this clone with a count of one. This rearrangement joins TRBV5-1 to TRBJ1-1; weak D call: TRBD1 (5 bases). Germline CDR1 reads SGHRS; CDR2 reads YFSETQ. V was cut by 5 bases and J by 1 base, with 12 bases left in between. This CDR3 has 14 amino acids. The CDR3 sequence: CASRTGGSNTEAFF. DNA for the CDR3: TGCGCCAGCAGAACGGGGGGGTCGAACACTGAAGCTTTCTTT.

The CDR3 is CASSLWGGGNTEAFF. The CDR3 DNA sequence: TGTGCCAGCAGTTTATGGGGCGGGGGGAACACTGAAGCTTTCTTT. The V call is TRBV28, the J call TRBJ1-1, with D perhaps TRBD1 (5 bases). CDR3 length equals 15 residues. The ends were cut back, 0 bases at V and 1 base at J, with 9 bases in the middle. Germline loops: CDR1 MDHEN, CDR2 SYDVKM.

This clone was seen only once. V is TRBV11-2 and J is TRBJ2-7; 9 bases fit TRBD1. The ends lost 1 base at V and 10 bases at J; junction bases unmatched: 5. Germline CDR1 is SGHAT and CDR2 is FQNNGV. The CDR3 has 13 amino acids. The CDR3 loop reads CASSLANRGLQYF. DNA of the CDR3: TGTGCCAGCAGCTTAGCGAACAGGGGGCTACAGTACTTC.

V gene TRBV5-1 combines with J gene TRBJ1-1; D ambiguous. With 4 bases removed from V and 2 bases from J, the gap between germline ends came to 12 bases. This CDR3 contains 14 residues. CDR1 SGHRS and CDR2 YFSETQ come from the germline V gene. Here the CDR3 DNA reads TGCGCCAGCAGCCTGAACACCCGAAACACTGAAGCTTTCTTT. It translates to CASSLNTRNTEAFF.

In DNA form, the CDR3 reads TGCGCCAGCAGCTTGGAATTTCCCACAGACGAGCAGTACTTC. Translation: CASSLEFPTDEQYF. V gene TRBV5-1 combines with J gene TRBJ2-7; D is unclear. Germline V lookup: CDR1 SGHRS, CDR2 YFSETQ. Trimming cost V 0 bases and J 5 bases, with 12 bases left between them. This CDR3 comprises 14 residues. Using reference TRBV5-1 and TRBJ2-7 for the parts outside the CDR3, the full variable domain is KAGVTQTPRYLIKTRGQQVTLSCSPISGHRSVSWYQQTPGQGLQFLFEYFSETQRNKGNFPGRFSGRQFSNSRSEMNVSTLELGDSALYLCASSLEFPTDEQYFGPGTRLTVT.

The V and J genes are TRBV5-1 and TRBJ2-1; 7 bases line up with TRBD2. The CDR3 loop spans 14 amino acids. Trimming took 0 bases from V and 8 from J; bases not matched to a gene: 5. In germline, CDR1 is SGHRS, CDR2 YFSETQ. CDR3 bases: TGCGCCAGCAGCTTGGCGCAGGCGGGGGATGAGCAGTTCTTC. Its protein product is CASSLAQAGDEQFF.

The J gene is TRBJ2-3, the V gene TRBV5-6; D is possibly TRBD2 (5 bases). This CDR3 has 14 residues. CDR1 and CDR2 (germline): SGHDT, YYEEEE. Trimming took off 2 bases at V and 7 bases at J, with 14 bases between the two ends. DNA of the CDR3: TGTGCCAGCAGCTTCGGCGAGGGCGGTTATACGCAGTATTTT. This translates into CASSFGEGGYTQYF. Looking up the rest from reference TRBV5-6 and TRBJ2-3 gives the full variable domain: DAGVTQSPTHLIKTRGQQVTLRCSPKSGHDTVSWYQQALGQGPQFIFQYYEEEERQRGNFPDRFSGHQFPNYSSELNVNALLLGDSALYLCASSFGEGGYTQYFGPGTRLTVL.

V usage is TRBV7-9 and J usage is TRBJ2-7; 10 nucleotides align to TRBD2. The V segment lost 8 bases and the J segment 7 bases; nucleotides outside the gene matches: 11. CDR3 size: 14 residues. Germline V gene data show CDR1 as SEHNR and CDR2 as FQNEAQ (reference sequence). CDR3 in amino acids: CASRSSGRGIEQYF. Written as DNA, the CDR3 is TGTGCCAGCCGCTCTAGCGGGAGAGGGATAGAGCAGTACTTC.

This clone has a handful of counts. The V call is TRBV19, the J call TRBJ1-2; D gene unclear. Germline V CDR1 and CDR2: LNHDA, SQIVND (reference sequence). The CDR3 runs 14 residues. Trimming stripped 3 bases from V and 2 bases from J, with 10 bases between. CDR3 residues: CASSILTNNYGYTF. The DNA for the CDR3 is TGTGCCAGTAGTATTTTGACAAACAACTATGGCTACACCTTC. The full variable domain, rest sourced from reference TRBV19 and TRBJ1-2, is DGGITQSPKYLFRKEGQNVTLSCEQNLNHDAMYWYRQDPGQGLRLIYYSQIVNDFQKGDIAEGYSVSREKKESFPLTVTSAQKNPTAFYLCASSILTNNYGYTFGSGTRLTVV.

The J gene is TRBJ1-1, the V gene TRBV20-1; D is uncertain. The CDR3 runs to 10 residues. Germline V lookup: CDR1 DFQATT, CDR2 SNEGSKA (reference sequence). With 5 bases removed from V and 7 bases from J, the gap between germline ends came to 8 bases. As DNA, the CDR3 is TGCAGTGCTGTTTCGGTTGAAGCTTTCTTT. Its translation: CSAVSVEAFF.

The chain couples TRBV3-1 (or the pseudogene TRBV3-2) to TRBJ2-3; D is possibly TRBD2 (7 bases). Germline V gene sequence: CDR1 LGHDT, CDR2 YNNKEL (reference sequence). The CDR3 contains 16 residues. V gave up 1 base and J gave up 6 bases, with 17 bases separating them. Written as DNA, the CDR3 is TGTGCCAGCAGCCAAGTCGGGGCGGGGGCGGGGGATACGCAGTATTTT. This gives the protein CASSQVGAGAGDTQYF.

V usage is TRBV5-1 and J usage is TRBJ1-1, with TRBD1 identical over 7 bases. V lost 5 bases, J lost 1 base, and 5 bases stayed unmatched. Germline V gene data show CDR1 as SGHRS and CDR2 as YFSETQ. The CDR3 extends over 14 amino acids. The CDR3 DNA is TGCGCCAGCAGACGGACAGGTCAGAACACTGAAGCTTTCTTT. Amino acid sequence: CASRRTGQNTEAFF.

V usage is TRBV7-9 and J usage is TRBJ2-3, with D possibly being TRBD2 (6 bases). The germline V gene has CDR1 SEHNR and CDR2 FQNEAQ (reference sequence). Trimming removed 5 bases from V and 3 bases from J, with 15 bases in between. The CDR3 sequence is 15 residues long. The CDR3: CASSPPTRMTDTQYF. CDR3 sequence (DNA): TGTGCCAGCAGCCCACCGACTAGGATGACAGATACGCAGTATTTT.